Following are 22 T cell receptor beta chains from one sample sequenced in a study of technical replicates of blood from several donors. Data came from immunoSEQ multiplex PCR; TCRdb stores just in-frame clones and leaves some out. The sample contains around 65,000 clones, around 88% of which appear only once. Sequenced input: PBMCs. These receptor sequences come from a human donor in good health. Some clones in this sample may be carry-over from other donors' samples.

The CDR3 nucleotides are TGCGCCAGCAGCCCAGTGGTCGCAGATACGCAGTATTTT. Protein product: CASSPVVADTQYF. The chain employs TRBV4-1 and TRBJ2-3; D remains unclear. The CDR3 runs to 13 residues. Germline loops: CDR1 MGHRA, CDR2 YSYEKL. V was shortened by 4 bases and J by 4 bases, with 9 bases between the two germline ends.

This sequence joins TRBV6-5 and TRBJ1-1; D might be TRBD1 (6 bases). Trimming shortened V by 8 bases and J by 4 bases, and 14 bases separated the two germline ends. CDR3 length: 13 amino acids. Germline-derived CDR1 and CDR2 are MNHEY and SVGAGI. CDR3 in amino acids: CASGQKRVTEAFF. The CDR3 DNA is TGTGCCAGCGGACAGAAGAGGGTCACTGAAGCTTTCTTT.

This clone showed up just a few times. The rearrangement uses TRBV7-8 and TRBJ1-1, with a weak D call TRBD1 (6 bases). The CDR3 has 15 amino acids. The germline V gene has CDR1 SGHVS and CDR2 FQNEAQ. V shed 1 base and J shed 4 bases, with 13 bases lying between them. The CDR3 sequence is CASSLGGRGTTEAFF. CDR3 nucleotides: TGTGCCAGCAGCTTAGGGGGGCGAGGGACCACTGAAGCTTTCTTT.

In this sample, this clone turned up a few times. The CDR3 loop reads CASTMNTEAFF. The CDR3 DNA is TGTGCCAGCACAATGAACACTGAAGCTTTCTTT. The chain joins TRBV2 to TRBJ1-1; D not resolved. The CDR3 covers 11 residues. Trimming removed 7 bases from V and 0 bases from J, with 3 bases in between. In germline, CDR1 is SNHLY, CDR2 FYNNEI.

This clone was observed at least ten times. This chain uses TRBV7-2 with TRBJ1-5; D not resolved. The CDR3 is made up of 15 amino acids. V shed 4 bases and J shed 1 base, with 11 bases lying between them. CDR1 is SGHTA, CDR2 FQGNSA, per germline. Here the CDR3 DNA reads TGTGCCAGCAGCTCGAGCGTGGAAAGCAATCAGCCCCAGCATTTT. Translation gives CASSSSVESNQPQHF.

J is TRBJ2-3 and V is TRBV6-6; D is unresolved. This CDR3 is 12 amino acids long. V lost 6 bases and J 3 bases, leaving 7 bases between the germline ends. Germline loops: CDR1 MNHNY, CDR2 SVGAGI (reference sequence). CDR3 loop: CASSATTDTQYF. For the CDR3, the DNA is TGTGCCAGCAGCGCTACGACAGATACGCAGTATTTT.

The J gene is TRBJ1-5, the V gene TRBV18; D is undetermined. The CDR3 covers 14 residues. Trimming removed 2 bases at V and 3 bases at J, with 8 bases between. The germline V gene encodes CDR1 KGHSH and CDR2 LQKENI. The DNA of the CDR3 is TGTGCCAGCTCACCATCCGCGTTCAATCAGCCCCAGCATTTT. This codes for CASSPSAFNQPQHF.

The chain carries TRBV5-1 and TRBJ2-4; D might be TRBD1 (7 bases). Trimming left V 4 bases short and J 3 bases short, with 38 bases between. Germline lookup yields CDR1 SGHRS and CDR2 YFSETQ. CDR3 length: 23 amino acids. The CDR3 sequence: CASSPENIRQGALGWGDKNIQYF. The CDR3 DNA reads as TGCGCCAGCAGCCCCGAAAATATACGACAGGGAGCCTTAGGCTGGGGGGACAAAAACATTCAGTACTTC.

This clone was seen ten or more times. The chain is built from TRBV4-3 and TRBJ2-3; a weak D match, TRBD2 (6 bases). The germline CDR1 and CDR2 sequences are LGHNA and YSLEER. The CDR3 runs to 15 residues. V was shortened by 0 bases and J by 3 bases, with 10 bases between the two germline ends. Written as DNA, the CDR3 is TGCGCCAGCAGCCAAGAGGGACGGGAGACAGATACGCAGTATTTT. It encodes CASSQEGRETDTQYF.

In nucleotides, the CDR3 is TGCGCCAGCAGCCCCGGGGTTGCAACTAATGAAAAACTGTTTTTT. Amino acids: CASSPGVATNEKLFF. J is TRBJ1-4 and V is TRBV5-1; D ambiguous. Germline CDR1 reads SGHRS; CDR2 reads YFSETQ. There are 15 residues in the CDR3. The V end was cut by 4 bases, the J end by 0 bases, with 10 bases between.

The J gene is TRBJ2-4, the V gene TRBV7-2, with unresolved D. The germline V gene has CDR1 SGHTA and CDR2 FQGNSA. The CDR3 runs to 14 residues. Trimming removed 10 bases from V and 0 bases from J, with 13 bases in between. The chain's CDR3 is CATPRVLAKNIQYF. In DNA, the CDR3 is TGTGCCACCCCCCGCGTCCTAGCCAAAAACATTCAGTACTTC.

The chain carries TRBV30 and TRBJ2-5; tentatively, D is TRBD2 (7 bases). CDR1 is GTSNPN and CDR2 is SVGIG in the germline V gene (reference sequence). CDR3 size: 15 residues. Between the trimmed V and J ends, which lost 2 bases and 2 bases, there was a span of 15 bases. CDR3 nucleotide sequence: TGTGCCTGGAGTTGGGGGGGCCGAGGGCAAGAGACCCAGTACTTC. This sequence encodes CAWSWGGRGQETQYF.

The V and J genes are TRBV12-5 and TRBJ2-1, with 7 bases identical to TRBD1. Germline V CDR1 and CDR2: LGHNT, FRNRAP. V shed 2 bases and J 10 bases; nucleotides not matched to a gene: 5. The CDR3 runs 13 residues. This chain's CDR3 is CASGLLQGWEQFF. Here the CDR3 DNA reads TGTGCTAGTGGTTTGCTACAGGGGTGGGAGCAGTTCTTC.

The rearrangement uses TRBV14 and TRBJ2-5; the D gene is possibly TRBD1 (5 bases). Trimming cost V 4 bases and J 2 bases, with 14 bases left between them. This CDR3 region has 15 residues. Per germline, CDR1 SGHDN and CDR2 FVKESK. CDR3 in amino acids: CASSRSRKGQETQYF. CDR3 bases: TGTGCCAGCAGCCGTAGTAGGAAGGGGCAAGAGACCCAGTACTTC.

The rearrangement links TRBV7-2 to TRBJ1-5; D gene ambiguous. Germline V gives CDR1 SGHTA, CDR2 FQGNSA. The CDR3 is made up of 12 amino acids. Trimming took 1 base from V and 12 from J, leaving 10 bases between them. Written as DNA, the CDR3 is TGTGCCAGCAGCTTAGAGAATCAGGACCAGCATTTT. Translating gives CASSLENQDQHF.

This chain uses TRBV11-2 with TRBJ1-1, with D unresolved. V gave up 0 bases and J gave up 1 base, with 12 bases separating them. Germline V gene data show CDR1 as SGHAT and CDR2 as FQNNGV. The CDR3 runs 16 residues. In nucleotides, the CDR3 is TGTGCCAGCAGCTTAGATTTCGGGGTAAGGAACACTGAAGCTTTCTTT. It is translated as CASSLDFGVRNTEAFF.

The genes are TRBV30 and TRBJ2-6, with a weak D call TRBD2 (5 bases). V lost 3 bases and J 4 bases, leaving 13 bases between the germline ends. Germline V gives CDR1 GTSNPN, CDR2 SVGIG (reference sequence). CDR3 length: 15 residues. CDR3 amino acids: CAWSRNPGGANVLTF. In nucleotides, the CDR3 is TGTGCCTGGAGCCGAAACCCGGGGGGGGCCAACGTCCTGACTTTC.

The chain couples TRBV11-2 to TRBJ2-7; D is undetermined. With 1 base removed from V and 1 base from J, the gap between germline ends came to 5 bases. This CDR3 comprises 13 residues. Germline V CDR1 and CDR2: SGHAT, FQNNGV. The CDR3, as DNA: TGTGCCAGCAGCTTAGTCGGTTCCTACGAGCAGTACTTC. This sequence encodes CASSLVGSYEQYF.

CDR3 DNA: TGTGCCAGCAGTGAAGCGGCCGGGACAGGGAGCGAGCAGTACTTC. The encoded protein is CASSEAAGTGSEQYF. V and J are TRBV6-1 and TRBJ2-7; 9 bases map to TRBD1. The germline V gene has CDR1 MNHNS and CDR2 SASEGT. This CDR3 is 15 amino acids long. The trim removed 0 bases at V and 6 bases at J, leaving 6 bases unmatched.

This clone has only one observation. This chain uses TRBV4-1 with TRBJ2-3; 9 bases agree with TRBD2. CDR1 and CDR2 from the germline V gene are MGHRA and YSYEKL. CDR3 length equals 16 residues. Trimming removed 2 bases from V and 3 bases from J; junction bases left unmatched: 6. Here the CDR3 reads CASSQMLAGETDTQYF. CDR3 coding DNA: TGCGCCAGCAGCCAAATGTTAGCGGGAGAAACAGATACGCAGTATTTT.

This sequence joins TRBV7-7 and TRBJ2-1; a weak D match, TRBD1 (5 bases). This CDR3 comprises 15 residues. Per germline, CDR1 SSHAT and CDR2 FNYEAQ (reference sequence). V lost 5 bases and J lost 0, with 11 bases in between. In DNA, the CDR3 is TGTGCCAGCAGCCAAAGACAGAGCTCCTACAATGAGCAGTTCTTC. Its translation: CASSQRQSSYNEQFF.

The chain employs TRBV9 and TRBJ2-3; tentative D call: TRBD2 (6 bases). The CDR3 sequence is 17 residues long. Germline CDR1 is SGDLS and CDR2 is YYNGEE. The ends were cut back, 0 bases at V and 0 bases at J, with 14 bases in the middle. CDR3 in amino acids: CASSVVSGVGSTDTQYF. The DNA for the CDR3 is TGTGCCAGCAGCGTAGTGTCGGGGGTGGGAAGCACAGATACGCAGTATTTT.